The clone carrying this T cell receptor (beta chain) was observed a handful of times. Original data processing: Quantification of nucleated cells was approximated via reference gene primer amplification. TCRdb's table, derived via immunoSEQ multiplex PCR, lists solely in-frame clones and lacks some. V, J and clone size are taken as reported in that table, and D and trimming were inferred from the DNA itself. The sample lists some 60,000 clones, approximately 85% occurring once. This entry is derived from a study of blood T cell repertoires in COVID-19. Looking at the study overall: The study drew acute and convalescent COVID-19 samples from the United States, Italy and Spain. From T cells, B-cell-depleted T cells, or PBMCs came the material, which was cDNA or gDNA.

CDR1 SGHTA and CDR2 FQGTGA come from the germline V gene. V was cut by 2 bases and J by 4 bases, with 12 bases left in between. The CDR3 is made up of 15 amino acids. J is TRBJ1-5 and V is TRBV7-3; TRBD1 might be the D (5 bases). The receptor comes from a human donor in a cohort sampled during active COVID-19. What was sequenced was peripheral blood. CDR3 loop: CASSLWEGPNQPQHF. CDR3 DNA sequence: TGTGCCAGCAGCTTATGGGAGGGGCCGAATCAGCCCCAGCATTTT.